What follows are 7 T cell receptor beta chains derived from one specimen sequenced in a study of shared clonotypes between healthy human individuals. Measured with immunoSEQ multiplex PCR; TCRdb has only the in-frame clones, and not every one. The table shows roughly 1,600,000 clones, with roughly 98.5% occurring only once. Sequenced input: naive CD4+ T cells sorted from blood. Subset given: CD45RA+ positively selected. The receptors derive from a man aged 30-40 years in good health.

The J gene is TRBJ1-2, the V gene TRBV13; TRBD1 matches at 10 bases. The V segment lost 5 bases and the J segment 7 bases; nucleotides outside the gene matches: 7. The germline V gene encodes CDR1 PRHDT and CDR2 FYEKMQ (reference sequence). The CDR3 is made up of 14 amino acids. The CDR3 here is CASSPTWDRGGYTF. Written as DNA, the CDR3 is TGTGCCAGCAGCCCCACCTGGGACAGGGGTGGCTACACCTTC.

This chain joins TRBV6-6 and TRBJ2-7, with D possibly called TRBD1 or TRBD2 (5 bases each). V was trimmed by 8 bases and J by 1 base, leaving 9 bases between them. Germline CDR1 is MNHNY and CDR2 is SVGAGI (reference sequence). CDR3 length equals 12 residues. The CDR3 DNA reads as TGTGCCAGCCGGGACGGTTCCTACGAGCAGTACTTC. Translation gives CASRDGSYEQYF.

This rearrangement joins TRBV7-9 to TRBJ2-1; 9 bases map to TRBD2. CDR1 is SEHNR, CDR2 FQNEAQ, per germline (reference sequence). Losses at the gene ends were 0 bases for V and 12 bases for J; bases not matched to a gene: 6. There are 14 residues in the CDR3. CDR3 coding DNA: TGTGCCAGCAGCTTAGCGATCGCGGGAGGGGGGCAGTTCTTC. It encodes CASSLAIAGGGQFF.

The chain's CDR3 is CASSLAVGSNTGELFF. The CDR3 DNA is TGTGCCAGCAGCTTAGCTGTGGGGTCGAACACCGGGGAGCTGTTTTTT. The V gene is TRBV11-1, the J gene TRBJ2-2; the D is unclear. There are 16 residues in the CDR3. Between the trimmed V and J ends, which lost 0 bases and 0 bases, there was a span of 8 bases. CDR1 is SGHAT and CDR2 is FQDESV in the germline V gene (reference sequence).

The chain recombines TRBV14 with TRBJ2-7, with TRBD1 matching over 8 bases. The ends lost 3 bases at V and 5 bases at J; junction bases unmatched: 9. The CDR3 spans 15 residues. Germline-derived CDR1 and CDR2 are SGHDN and FVKESK. The CDR3 is CASSHLLRGQDEQYF. CDR3 coding DNA: TGTGCCAGCAGCCACCTCCTTCGGGGACAGGACGAGCAGTACTTC.

This CDR3 reads CASSELGQFGEQYF. The CDR3 nucleotides are TGCGCCAGCAGTGAGTTGGGTCAGTTTGGTGAGCAGTACTTC. The chain joins TRBV10-1 to TRBJ2-7; D not certain. Germline V gene lookup returns CDR1 WNHNN and CDR2 SYGVQD (reference sequence). The CDR3 extends over 14 amino acids. The germline V and J ends were trimmed by 1 base and 7 bases, with 14 bases remaining between them.

This chain links TRBV6-6 with TRBJ1-1; TRBD1 might be the D (6 bases). Germline V lookup: CDR1 MNHNY, CDR2 SVGAGI (reference sequence). Trimming shortened V by 2 bases and J by 2 bases, and 9 bases separated the two germline ends. The CDR3 is 14 amino acids. The CDR3 reads CASSYGQINTEAFF. The CDR3 coding sequence is TGTGCCAGCAGTTACGGACAGATAAACACTGAAGCTTTCTTT.